This T cell receptor beta chain was recovered during a study of blood T cells in healthy people across ages (dated by TCRdb to the mid-2010s). Turning to the overall study: In model experiments, roughly one uniquely barcoded TCR beta cDNA molecule per two T cells was captured by template switching. To track age-related changes in TCR beta repertoire diversity, the study relied on deep sequencing normalized with unique cDNA molecular identifiers. Donors were grouped into four age groups: young (average roughly 17 years), middle-aged (39), aged (approximately 58) and long-lived (around 80). To avoid experimental bias, donors of different ages were randomly spread across the sequencing lanes. Using the same blood draw, the study looked at two additional independent replicas of 1 million unique cDNA reads for two donors, one aged 18 to 29 and the other aged 80 or older.

What the authors observed across the whole study: Observed TCR beta diversity per million T cells fell roughly linearly with age, and a significant reduction was already apparent by age roughly 41. Because profiling used bulk unsorted PBMCs, naive and antigen-experienced compartments could not be compared conclusively. Because the CMV infection status of the donors was unknown, age-related changes in expanded clonotypes may potentially have been confounded. A strong correlation was found between observed TCR beta diversity and the percentage of naive T cells measured by flow cytometry. Compared with the aged group, the long-lived group had more naive CD4+ T cells, fewer expanded clones and increased TCR diversity, a pattern suggesting age selection. Total diversity estimates from one million sequenced T cells were considered lower bounds and underestimates.

The 39 donors, aged about 6 to 95 years, were systemically healthy Caucasian individuals from Russia. Each donor gave 8 to 10 milliliters of peripheral blood, drawn into EDTA-treated Vacutainer tubes. Ficoll-Paque density-gradient centrifugation was used to isolate PBMCs, with at least 6.5 million per sample. Total RNA was extracted from PBMCs with Trizol reagent, with at least 6 micrograms obtained per sample. The percentages of naive CD45RAhigh/CD27high T cells were determined by flow cytometry on a PBMC aliquot from every donor. From its cysteine to its phenylalanine, the CDR3 spans 16 amino acids. Only the CDR3 region is kept as DNA, spanning 48 bases read in frame from base 1. V has 2 bases trimmed and J has 8 bases trimmed; junction bases matching no gene number 9. From a lookup of the germline V gene, CDR1 and CDR2 are SGHTA and FQGNSA. As for this clonotype: The target of this receptor is not known. No base-level quality is on record; no much larger clone is a single base apart.

The library was obtained by 5' RACE. This sample was sequenced with an Illumina HiSeq 2500. A second roughly 6 to 11 cycle PCR used a sample-barcoded 5' primer and a J-beta primer mix. A template-switch 5' adaptor carrying 12 random nucleotides introduced a unique molecular identifier onto each TCR beta cDNA molecule. At least 2.5 million CDR3-containing paired-end reads were obtained from each sample. First-strand cDNA was synthesized from all RNA with the Mint cDNA synthesis kit, primed by a TRBC-specific oligonucleotide. Following uracil-DNA glycosylase treatment, all cDNA underwent a first 18-cycle PCR with the universal primers M1SS and BC2_uni_R. As for how the authors treated the data: Each sample was normalized by randomly selecting 1 million high-quality reads, each carrying a distinct molecular identifier. Reads with shared molecular identifiers were discarded instead of being binned into consensus sequences. MiTCR, with a Q25 quality threshold and the strictest error-elimination algorithm, was used for CDR3 identification, clonotype clustering and error correction. A nonparametric unseen species model with Euler transformation was used to estimate a lower bound on total TCR beta diversity. The public reads were reprocessed in TCRdb via fastp at Q25 and MiXCR, keeping in-frame beta chains. Rows matching on CDR3 protein sequence are summarized as one entry with the most common DNA and genes. These V and J calls derive from TCRdb rather than the authors' analysis. Counted in this sample were around 900,000 distinct CDR3 sequences; 51% of them appeared once. The biggest ten clones account for about a fifth of the sample.

The TCR originated in an older woman in good health. Sequencing was done on a sample of blood. The receptor chain draws on TRBV7-2 and TRBJ2-1; TRBD2 lines up with 10 middle nucleotides. The CDR3 reads as follows: CASSLYQREGHDEQFF. The bases read TGTGCCAGCAGCTTATACCAGCGGGAGGGCCACGATGAGCAGTTCTTC.